The 30 T cell receptor beta chains listed next were all sequenced from one sample in a study of Graves' ophthalmopathy and Graves' hyperthyroidism. CDR3 regions of TCR beta were amplified from RNA transcripts. The library came from an HTBI-primed first-round RT-PCR and a second-round multiplex PCR. Using its own MiXCR run on the multiplex PCR reads, TCRdb lists one record per CDR3 protein. Of over 450,000 distinct CDR3 sequences listed, 14% were seen once; the top ten hold 9.5% to 10%. Sequencing used blood. Every receptor here comes from a woman aged 25 to 45 with Graves' ophthalmopathy.

This clonotype occurred many times. Here the CDR3 reads CSVGWDRGPYEQYF. The CDR3 region has the DNA TGCAGCGTGGGGTGGGACAGGGGGCCCTACGAGCAGTACTTC. The V call is TRBV29-1, the J call TRBJ2-7, with 12 bases identical to TRBD1. CDR3 length: 14 amino acids. Trimming at V came to 6 bases and at J to 2 bases, leaving 5 bases not matched to a gene. CDR1 and CDR2 (germline): SQVTM, ANQGSEA.

This clonotype was counted ten times or more. V gene TRBV20-1 combines with J gene TRBJ2-7; D gene ambiguous. CDR1 and CDR2 from the germline V gene are DFQATT and SNEGSKA (reference sequence). This CDR3 has 12 residues. Trimming stripped 6 bases from V and 0 bases from J, with 9 bases between. CDR3 loop: CSAKTFSYEQYF. DNA of the CDR3: TGCAGTGCAAAAACATTCTCCTACGAGCAGTACTTC.

This clonotype has at least ten counts. The chain recombines TRBV6-5 with TRBJ1-6; D is unresolved. This CDR3 region has 17 residues. The germline V gene has CDR1 MNHEY and CDR2 SVGAGI. Trimming shortened V by 2 bases and J by 3 bases, and 14 bases separated the two germline ends. This CDR3 is CASSYGRRTIYNSPLHF. DNA of the CDR3: TGTGCCAGCAGTTACGGGCGACGAACCATCTATAATTCACCCCTCCACTTT.

This clonotype was observed a handful of times. The J gene is TRBJ1-2, the V gene TRBV30; no reliable D call. CDR3 size: 14 residues. V lost 0 bases to trimming and J lost 1 base, with 9 bases between them. Per germline, CDR1 GTSNPN and CDR2 SVGIG (reference sequence). This CDR3 is CAWSVRTVNYGYTF. DNA for the CDR3: TGTGCCTGGAGTGTACGGACGGTTAACTATGGCTACACCTTC.

This clonotype occurred many times. The chain carries TRBV6-1 and TRBJ1-2; 10 positions agree with TRBD1. V shed 4 bases, J shed 4 bases, and the junction held 9 bases outside the gene matches. The CDR3 runs 16 residues. The germline CDR1 and CDR2 sequences are MNHNS and SASEGT. Here the CDR3 reads CASSAAGTGVVYGYTF. DNA for the CDR3: TGTGCCAGCAGTGCTGCGGGGACAGGGGTGGTCTATGGCTACACCTTC.

This clonotype was seen many times. The chain couples TRBV27 to TRBJ1-1, with D possibly matching TRBD1 (5 bases). The CDR3 length is 12 residues. Germline V gives CDR1 MNHEY, CDR2 SMNVEV (reference sequence). Trimming pared 7 bases from V and 6 bases from J, leaving 12 bases between. This CDR3 reads CASIGRASEAFF. As DNA, the CDR3 is TGTGCCAGCATTGGCAGGGCCTCTGAAGCTTTCTTT.

This clonotype appeared many times. The V gene is TRBV24-1, the J gene TRBJ2-4; D could derive from TRBD1 or TRBD2 (6 bases each). Germline V gives CDR1 KGHDR, CDR2 SFDVKD. The CDR3 length is 15 residues. Between the trimmed V and J ends, which lost 3 bases and 6 bases, there was a span of 14 bases. This CDR3 reads CATSDHRTAGNIQYF. Written as DNA, the CDR3 is TGTGCCACCAGTGATCACCGGACAGCGGGAAACATTCAGTACTTC.

This clonotype was observed at least ten times. V usage is TRBV11-2 and J usage is TRBJ1-6, with D possibly matching TRBD1 (6 bases). Per the germline V gene, CDR1 is SGHAT and CDR2 is FQNNGV. The CDR3 length is 11 residues. V shed 3 bases and J shed 15 bases, with 9 bases lying between them. The CDR3 DNA reads TGTGCCAGCAGCTTGACAGGCAACCTCCACTTT. It yields the protein CASSLTGNLHF.

This clonotype was seen repeatedly, ten times or more. V is TRBV29-1 and J is TRBJ1-2, with D perhaps TRBD1 (5 bases). Germline CDR1 is SQVTM and CDR2 is ANQGSEA. Trimming removed 4 bases from V and 3 bases from J, with 12 bases in between. The CDR3 spans 13 residues. CDR3 nucleotide sequence: TGCAGCGTTGCGGGGGGTGTGCACTATGGCTACACCTTC. Amino acid sequence: CSVAGGVHYGYTF.

Ten or more counts support this clonotype. V and J are TRBV7-8 and TRBJ2-4; the match to TRBD1 covers 11 bases. The CDR3 is made up of 20 amino acids. From germline, CDR1 is SGHVS and CDR2 FQNEAQ. J was trimmed by 0 bases and V by 5 bases; bases with no gene match: 15. The CDR3 coding sequence is TGTGCCAGCAGCCCCACTACCGGGACAGGGGGTATCCTAGCCAAAAACATTCAGTACTTC. Amino acid sequence: CASSPTTGTGGILAKNIQYF.

In this sample, this clonotype turned up many times. V usage is TRBV4-1 and J usage is TRBJ1-1, with 12 bases aligning to TRBD1. Unmatched junction bases numbered 4, after V lost 3 bases and J lost 5 bases. Germline CDR1 MGHRA, CDR2 YSYEKL. The CDR3 is 15 amino acids. Here the CDR3 reads CASSQGQGAGTEAFF. The CDR3 nucleotides are TGCGCCAGCAGCCAGGGACAGGGGGCGGGGACTGAAGCTTTCTTT.

This clonotype was observed a few times. This chain uses TRBV5-1 with TRBJ2-7; D not certain. This CDR3 is 13 amino acids long. In germline, CDR1 is SGHRS, CDR2 YFSETQ. V was shortened by 1 base and J by 6 bases, with 11 bases between the two germline ends. The CDR3 sequence: CASSLRRSSEQYF. CDR3 coding DNA: TGCGCCAGCAGCTTGCGGAGATCAAGCGAGCAGTACTTC.

This clonotype occurred many times. CDR3 DNA: TGTGCCAGCAGAGGAGGAGGTGTTGGGAACACTGAAGCTTTCTTT. Amino acid sequence: CASRGGGVGNTEAFF. This chain connects TRBV6-1 to TRBJ1-1; D gene unclear. Per the germline V gene, CDR1 is MNHNS and CDR2 is SASEGT. There are 15 residues in the CDR3. The ends were cut back, 6 bases at V and 1 base at J, with 15 bases in the middle.

This clonotype has at least ten counts. The chain couples TRBV3-1 to TRBJ2-5; no reliable D call. Between the trimmed V and J ends, which lost 1 base and 4 bases, there was a span of 13 bases. Germline-derived CDR1 and CDR2 are LGHDT and YNNKEL (reference sequence). The CDR3 covers 15 residues. The CDR3 spells CASSQGDIDRETQYF. Written as DNA, the CDR3 is TGTGCCAGCAGCCAAGGGGATATCGATCGAGAGACCCAGTACTTC.

In its sample, this clonotype was seen many times. The chain links TRBV2 to TRBJ1-1; a possible D gene is TRBD1 (6 bases). The CDR3 contains 14 residues. CDR1 is SNHLY, CDR2 FYNNEI, per germline. Trimming pared 5 bases from V and 0 bases from J, leaving 10 bases between. CDR3 loop: CASSMQGMNTEAFF. In DNA form, the CDR3 reads TGTGCCAGCAGTATGCAGGGGATGAACACTGAAGCTTTCTTT.

Notes on this clonotype: In this CDR3 the conserved last residue, phenylalanine or tryptophan, is missing, so a read error is likely. This chain connects TRBV6-1 to TRBJ1-2, with 7 bases lining up with TRBD1. Germline CDR1 is MNHNS and CDR2 is SASEGT. The CDR3 has 14 amino acids. The CDR3 nucleotides read TGCGCCAGCAGTAATCCCGGGACAGCCTATGGCTACACCTAC. This gives the protein CASSNPGTAYGYTY.

This clonotype was seen ten or more times. V gene TRBV11-2 combines with J gene TRBJ1-1; 8 bases are a match to TRBD1. Trimming removed 2 bases from V and 1 base from J; junction bases left unmatched: 15. Looked up from germline, CDR1 is SGHAT and CDR2 is FQNNGV. There are 19 residues in the CDR3. DNA for the CDR3: TGTGCCAGCAGCTTACTAGTATGGCAGGGGGCACATGGGAACACTGAAGCTTTCTTT. This codes for CASSLLVWQGAHGNTEAFF. Based on the CDR3 plus reference TRBV11-2 and TRBJ1-1, the full variable domain is EAGVAQSPRYKIIEKRQSVAFWCNPISGHATLYWYQQILGQGPKLLIQFQNNGVVDDSQLPKDRFSAERLKGVDSTLKIQPAKLEDSAVYLCASSLLVWQGAHGNTEAFFGQGTRLTVV.

Points on this clonotype: A read error may account for a junction end that differs from germline. The rearrangement links TRBV7-2 to TRBJ2-7, with D perhaps TRBD1 (5 bases). The CDR3 length is 14 residues. The germline CDR1 and CDR2 sequences are SGHTA and FQGNSA. The CDR3 bases are TGTGCCAGCACCTTACTTGCAGGGATCCACGAGCAGTACTTC. Translation: CASTLLAGIHEQYF.

Note on this clonotype: A clone one base away is much larger, so this may be a read error. The chain has TRBV6-5 and TRBJ2-5, with 9 bases matching TRBD1. V was pared by 2 bases and J by 8 bases, with 9 bases of the junction left unmatched. Looked up from germline, CDR1 is MNHEY and CDR2 is SVGAGI. The CDR3 is 15 residues long. The CDR3 is CASSYPGQGRDTQYF. The CDR3 nucleotides are TGTGCCAGCAGTTACCCTGGACAGGGGCGAGATACCCAGTACTTC.

The chain employs TRBV15 and TRBJ2-7; TRBD1 matches 9 bases. There are 13 residues in the CDR3. Germline CDR1 reads LNHNV; CDR2 reads YYDKDF (reference sequence). J gave up 5 bases and V 5 bases, and 4 bases lay outside the gene matches. CDR3 DNA sequence: TGTGCCACCAGCGACAGGGACAGGGACGAGCAGTACTTC. Translation: CATSDRDRDEQYF.

This clonotype has at least ten counts. The V and J genes are TRBV5-1 and TRBJ1-1, with D possibly TRBD1 on 5 matching bases. Trimming took 3 bases from V and 3 from J, leaving 12 bases between them. CDR3 length equals 14 residues. Per germline, CDR1 SGHRS and CDR2 YFSETQ. CDR3 sequence: CASSWGEAYTEAFF. CDR3 nucleotide sequence: TGCGCCAGCAGCTGGGGGGAGGCGTACACTGAAGCTTTCTTT.

In this sample, this clonotype turned up many times. The rearrangement joins TRBV5-1 to TRBJ2-5, with a weak D call TRBD1 (6 bases). With 4 bases removed from V and 1 base from J, the gap between germline ends came to 17 bases. In germline, CDR1 is SGHRS, CDR2 YFSETQ. The CDR3 covers 16 residues. The CDR3 region is CASSTTGWGTQETQYF. CDR3 sequence (DNA): TGCGCCAGCAGCACTACAGGGTGGGGGACCCAAGAGACCCAGTACTTC.

The V call is TRBV5-4, the J call TRBJ1-5; possibly TRBD1 for D (5 bases). Germline lookup yields CDR1 SGHNT and CDR2 YYREEE (reference sequence). This CDR3 region has 17 residues. Trimming removed 2 bases at V and 2 bases at J, with 17 bases between. The CDR3 nucleotides are TGTGCCAGCAGCTTAATCAGGGCCGGAGGCGGCAATCAGCCCCAGCATTTT. It specifies CASSLIRAGGGNQPQHF.

This clonotype was observed at least ten times. This rearrangement joins TRBV7-9 to TRBJ1-1; no clear D gene. V lost 2 bases, J lost 10 bases, and 11 bases lay in between. CDR1 is SEHNR, CDR2 FQNEAQ, per germline (reference sequence). This CDR3 has 12 amino acids. CDR3 loop: CASSLSLMGAFF. The CDR3 DNA follows: TGTGCCAGCAGCTTAAGTCTAATGGGAGCTTTCTTT.

As to this clonotype: This may arise from a read error, as a much more abundant clone is one base away. The chain is built from TRBV27 and TRBJ2-7, with TRBD1 as a possible D gene (7 bases). The CDR3 sequence is 14 residues long. Germline V lookup: CDR1 MNHEY, CDR2 SMNVEV (reference sequence). CDR3 in amino acids: CVSRGAGRSYEQYF. The CDR3 bases are TGTGTCAGCAGGGGGGCGGGTCGCTCCTACGAGCAGTACTTC.

CDR3 sequence: CASSYSPGRGSTEAFF. Here the CDR3 DNA reads TGTGCCAGCAGTTACTCGCCGGGGCGCGGGAGTACTGAAGCTTTCTTT. The genes are TRBV6-2 or TRBV6-3 and TRBJ1-1; tentative D call: TRBD1 (5 bases). CDR1 MNHEY and CDR2 SVGEGT come from the germline V gene. The CDR3 loop spans 16 amino acids. Trimming took off 0 bases at V and 5 bases at J, with 16 bases between the two ends.

This clonotype was counted a few times. The chain is built from TRBV15 and TRBJ2-2; D is undetermined. The CDR3 covers 14 residues. V was cut by 0 bases and J by 6 bases, with 8 bases left in between. CDR1 is LNHNV and CDR2 is YYDKDF in the germline V gene (reference sequence). The CDR3 bases are TGTGCCACCAGCAGAGATGGAAGCGCCGGGGAGCTGTTTTTT. Protein sequence: CATSRDGSAGELFF.

This clonotype was counted many times. The junction departs from germline at one end; a sequencing error may be responsible. This sequence joins TRBV28 and TRBJ1-2; 7 bases are a match to TRBD1. This CDR3 contains 15 residues. Germline V gene sequence: CDR1 MDHEN, CDR2 SYDVKM. CDR3 DNA sequence: TGTGCCAGCAGTTTATCGGACAGGTTTAACTATGGCTATACCTTC. As protein: CASSLSDRFNYGYTF.

This clonotype was observed at least ten times. The V call is TRBV6-1, the J call TRBJ1-5; D perhaps matches TRBD1 (6 bases). CDR1 and CDR2 from the germline V gene are MNHNS and SASEGT. CDR3 length: 15 residues. V was clipped by 3 bases and J by 0 bases, with 9 bases between them. The CDR3 region has the DNA TGTGCCAGCAGTGAGGACAGCTATAGCAATCAGCCCCAGCATTTT. It translates to CASSEDSYSNQPQHF.

V and J are TRBV11-2 and TRBJ2-5, with 9 bases fitting TRBD2. J lost 5 bases, V lost 1 base, and 5 bases had no gene match. Germline-derived CDR1 and CDR2 are SGHAT and FQNNGV. CDR3 length: 15 residues. CDR3 sequence: CASSLAGTSGETQYF. For the CDR3, the DNA is TGTGCCAGCAGCTTAGCGGGCACTAGCGGGGAGACCCAGTACTTC.